The clone carrying this TCR beta chain was recorded at least ten times. This entry belongs to a study of response to subunit inactivated influenza vaccine. TCRdb recomputed calls from the RT-PCR reads with MiXCR, one row per CDR3 protein. The sample lists roughly 180,000 distinct CDR3 sequences; approximately 9.2% were seen once. Germline V gives CDR1 SGHRS, CDR2 YFSETQ. This CDR3 comprises 15 residues. The J segment lost 5 bases and the V segment lost 3 bases, leaving 5 bases of the junction unmatched. The rearrangement uses TRBV5-1 and TRBJ2-1, with 10 bases fitting TRBD2. The sequences come from non-naive T cells sorted from PBMCs, collected on the day of vaccination. The TCR originated in a middle-aged man who received an inactivated influenza vaccine. The CDR3 coding sequence is TGCGCCAGCAGCTGGAGCGGGAGGGTAGACAATGAGCAGTTCTTC. Its protein is CASSWSGRVDNEQFF.